These T cell receptor beta chains were read from a single sample in a study of blood T cell repertoires in COVID-19. Clones were read by immunoSEQ multiplex PCR, and TCRdb kept only the in-frame ones, dropping some. The sample comprises about 120,000 clones, 65% to 85% of which are singletons, and 0.83% rests with the top ten. The sequenced sample consisted of peripheral blood. These receptor sequences come from a woman in her seventies with acute or convalescent COVID-19. Each CDR3 is given with its conserved first and last residue. A D gene is named only where the DNA matches it firmly. The size entry is marked missing in some rows and otherwise reads once, few, many or a size class.

V: TRBV7-3
D: NA
J: TRBJ2-7
size: many
DNA: TGTGCCAGCAGGGGGCGCGGTTCCGAGCAGTACTTC
CDR3: CASRGRGSEQYF

V: TRBV5-1
D: TRBD1
J: TRBJ1-5
size: once
DNA: TGCGCCAGCAGCCCAGGACAGGGAAATCAGCCCCAGCATTTT
CDR3: CASSPGQGNQPQHF

V: TRBV10-3
D: TRBD1
J: TRBJ2-7
size: NA
DNA: TGTGCCATCAGACCGGGACAGGGTGAAGCGGCGTACTTC
CDR3: CAIRPGQGEAAYF

V: TRBV6-5
D: NA
J: TRBJ1-4
size: NA
DNA: TGTGCCAGCAGTTACTCGGGAGATACTAATGAAAAACTGTTTTTT
CDR3: CASSYSGDTNEKLFF

V: TRBV3-1/TRBV3-2
D: TRBD2
J: TRBJ2-4
size: NA
DNA: TGTGCCAGCAGCCGAGGAACTAGCGGGGGGGTAGCCAAAAACATTCAGTACTTC
CDR3: CASSRGTSGGVAKNIQYF

V: TRBV5-1
D: NA
J: TRBJ1-1
size: NA
DNA: TGCGCCAGCAGCCTGGATGGAGGAAACACTGAAGCTTTCTTT
CDR3: CASSLDGGNTEAFF

V: TRBV27
D: TRBD1
J: TRBJ1-5
size: NA
DNA: TGTGCCAGCAGTTCCGGGACAGGGGGGAAACAGCCCCAGCATTTT
CDR3: CASSSGTGGKQPQHF

V: TRBV19
D: TRBD2
J: TRBJ2-7
size: NA
DNA: TGTGCCAGTAGCCCTAGCGGTTCTACCTACGAGCAGTACTTC
CDR3: CASSPSGSTYEQYF

V: TRBV29-1
D: TRBD2
J: TRBJ2-1
size: NA
DNA: TGCAGCGTTGATGAATCTAGCGGGGGGATGGGGTCCTACAATGAGCAGTTCTTC
CDR3: CSVDESSGGMGSYNEQFF

V: TRBV4-1
D: TRBD1
J: TRBJ2-1
size: NA
DNA: TGCGCCAGCACCCAACCGGACAGGAACAATGAGCAGTTCTTC
CDR3: CASTQPDRNNEQFF

V: TRBV19
D: NA
J: TRBJ1-3
size: NA
DNA: TGTGCCAGCCCCCTACGGGGGGGGCGAGGTGGAAACACCATATATTTT
CDR3: CASPLRGGRGGNTIYF

V: TRBV5-6
D: TRBD1
J: TRBJ1-1
size: NA
DNA: TGTGCCAGCAGCTCTTACAGGGGAGGTAACACTGAAGCTTTCTTT
CDR3: CASSSYRGGNTEAFF

V: TRBV2
D: NA
J: TRBJ2-3
size: NA
DNA: TGTGCCAGCAGTGAACCTCAGATACGAACAGATACGCAGTATTTT
CDR3: CASSEPQIRTDTQYF

V: TRBV28
D: TRBD1
J: TRBJ1-5
size: few
DNA: TGTGCCAGCAGTTGGGGACAGGGGAATCAGCCCCAGCATTTT
CDR3: CASSWGQGNQPQHF

V: TRBV3-1/TRBV3-2
D: TRBD2
J: TRBJ2-1
size: NA
DNA: TGTGCCAGCAGCCATACTAGCGGGGCTTACAATGAGCAGTTCTTC
CDR3: CASSHTSGAYNEQFF

V: TRBV18
D: TRBD2
J: TRBJ2-1
size: NA
DNA: TGTGCCAGCTCAGTTACAGGGACTAGCTCCTACAATGAGCAGTTCTTC
CDR3: CASSVTGTSSYNEQFF

V: TRBV7-2
D: TRBD2
J: TRBJ2-5
size: NA
DNA: TGTGCCAGCAGCTTCCAGCTAGCGGGAGGGCAAGAGACCCAGTACTTC
CDR3: CASSFQLAGGQETQYF

V: TRBV2
D: TRBD1
J: TRBJ1-1
size: NA
DNA: TGTGCCAGCAGTGAAGCGCTACCAGGGGGCACTGAAGCTTTCTTT
CDR3: CASSEALPGGTEAFF

V: TRBV28
D: NA
J: TRBJ2-7
size: NA
DNA: TGTGCCAGCAGTTTTCATGACACATCCTACGAGCAGTACTTC
CDR3: CASSFHDTSYEQYF

V: TRBV5-1
D: NA
J: TRBJ2-7
size: NA
DNA: TGCGCCAGCAGCTTGGGAGCACAGGGTGGGTCCTACGAGCAGTACTTC
CDR3: CASSLGAQGGSYEQYF

V: TRBV14
D: NA
J: TRBJ2-7
size: NA
DNA: TGTGCCAGCAGCCCAGAGGAGAGGGGGAACTACGAGCAGTACTTC
CDR3: CASSPEERGNYEQYF

V: TRBV18
D: TRBD2
J: TRBJ2-7
size: NA
DNA: TGTGCCAGCTCACGCTCCGGGACTAGCGGCTCCTACGAGCAGTACTTC
CDR3: CASSRSGTSGSYEQYF

V: TRBV6-1
D: TRBD1
J: TRBJ2-5
size: NA
DNA: TGTGCCAGCAGTGAAGCACTGGGACAGGGGGAAGAGACCCAGTACTTC
CDR3: CASSEALGQGEETQYF

V: TRBV6-5
D: TRBD1
J: TRBJ1-4
size: once
DNA: TGTGCCAGCAGCCTGGGACAGACCTCCCTCTCGCTGTTTTTT
CDR3: CASSLGQTSLSLFF

V: TRBV5-1
D: NA
J: TRBJ2-1
size: NA
DNA: TGCGCCAGCAGCTTGGGCAGGGAACCCTACAATGAGCAGTTCTTC
CDR3: CASSLGREPYNEQFF

V: TRBV5-1
D: TRBD2
J: TRBJ2-2
size: NA
DNA: TGCGCCAGCAGCACTACTAGCGGGGGCACCGGGGAGCTGTTTTTT
CDR3: CASSTTSGGTGELFF

V: TRBV27
D: TRBD2
J: TRBJ2-7
size: NA
DNA: TGTGCCAGCAGTTTAGCGGGGGTCGGAGAGCAGTACTTC
CDR3: CASSLAGVGEQYF

V: TRBV5-6
D: NA
J: TRBJ1-4
size: few
DNA: TGTGCCAGCAGCTTGAGGGTAGGGGCTTATAATGAAAAACTGTTTTTT
CDR3: CASSLRVGAYNEKLFF

V: TRBV5-1
D: TRBD1
J: TRBJ1-2
size: NA
DNA: TGCGCCAGCGGCGAAGGGACAGTTAGCTATGGCTACACCTTC
CDR3: CASGEGTVSYGYTF

V: TRBV5-1
D: TRBD1
J: TRBJ1-4
size: NA
DNA: TGCGCCAGCAGCGAAAGCGGGACAGGGAAGTTCGAAAAACTGTTTTTT
CDR3: CASSESGTGKFEKLFF

V: TRBV27
D: TRBD1
J: TRBJ1-2
size: NA
DNA: TGTGCCAGCAGTGGAGGGAAGGGGGCGCGCTATGGCTACACCTTC
CDR3: CASSGGKGARYGYTF

V: TRBV3-1/TRBV3-2
D: TRBD1
J: TRBJ1-1
size: NA
DNA: TGTGCCAGCAGATCGACAGGGGGCGTCACTGAAGCTTTCTTT
CDR3: CASRSTGGVTEAFF

V: TRBV7-9
D: NA
J: TRBJ2-4
size: NA
DNA: TGTGCCAGCAGCTCGACGGGGGGCCCCAGCGACATTCAGTACTTC
CDR3: CASSSTGGPSDIQYF

V: TRBV5-4
D: TRBD1
J: TRBJ1-6
size: once
DNA: TGTGCCAGCAGCTTATCCCAGGGGGCAAGGAATTCACCCCTCCACTTT
CDR3: CASSLSQGARNSPLHF

V: TRBV6-5
D: NA
J: TRBJ2-6
size: NA
DNA: TGTGCCACCTGGCCCTCTGGGGCCAACGTCCTGACTTTC
CDR3: CATWPSGANVLTF

V: TRBV5-6
D: TRBD2
J: TRBJ2-5
size: NA
DNA: TGTGCCAGCAGCTTGGGGATAGCGGGACTCCAAGAGACCCAGTACTTC
CDR3: CASSLGIAGLQETQYF

V: TRBV7-9
D: TRBD1
J: TRBJ1-2
size: few
DNA: TGTGCCAGCAGCTTGGGGACAGGGACCTTGGTTTATGGCTACACCTTC
CDR3: CASSLGTGTLVYGYTF

V: TRBV9
D: NA
J: TRBJ1-6
size: NA
DNA: TGTGCCAGCAGCGTGGACCCCACAGGGCTTTCACCCCTCCACTTT
CDR3: CASSVDPTGLSPLHF

V: TRBV6-1
D: NA
J: TRBJ1-4
size: NA
DNA: TGTGCCAGCAGTGAAGTGACCCTTGGGAGTGAAAAACTGTTTTTT
CDR3: CASSEVTLGSEKLFF

V: TRBV19
D: NA
J: TRBJ2-2
size: NA
DNA: TGTGCCAGTAGTTCAGGGTTGGACACCGGGGAGCTGTTTTTT
CDR3: CASSSGLDTGELFF

V: TRBV25-1
D: NA
J: TRBJ2-7
size: NA
DNA: TGTGCCAGCAAGAGTACAGGGAAGTACGAGCAGTACTTC
CDR3: CASKSTGKYEQYF

V: TRBV27
D: NA
J: TRBJ1-1
size: NA
DNA: TGTGCCAGCAGTTTACCGTCAGCAGGGAGGTCTGAAGCTTTCTTT
CDR3: CASSLPSAGRSEAFF

V: TRBV30
D: NA
J: TRBJ2-4
size: NA
DNA: TGTGCCTGGAGGTTTGCAGGTCAAAACATTCAGTACTTC
CDR3: CAWRFAGQNIQYF

V: TRBV7-9
D: NA
J: TRBJ1-2
size: NA
DNA: TGTGCCAGCAGCTTAAGGTCGGGAGAGGGACCCAAAGGCTACACCTTC
CDR3: CASSLRSGEGPKGYTF

V: TRBV10-3
D: NA
J: TRBJ1-4
size: NA
DNA: TGTGCCATCAGTGGCGGCAGGGTAGGCGAAAAACTGTTTTTT
CDR3: CAISGGRVGEKLFF

V: TRBV9
D: TRBD1
J: TRBJ1-1
size: NA
DNA: TGTGCCAGCAGACCATCAGGGGGCACTGAAGCTTTCTTT
CDR3: CASRPSGGTEAFF

V: TRBV28
D: TRBD2
J: TRBJ2-7
size: NA
DNA: TGTGCCAGCAGTTTCCTAGGCGGGAGGCGCCCCTACGAGCAGTACTTC
CDR3: CASSFLGGRRPYEQYF

V: TRBV24-1
D: TRBD1
J: TRBJ2-2
size: NA
DNA: TGTGCCACCAGGGGCAGGGGGATCACCGGGGAGCTGTTTTTT
CDR3: CATRGRGITGELFF

V: TRBV4-1
D: NA
J: TRBJ1-4
size: NA
DNA: TGCGCCAGCAGCCAAGGAACAGAGCAAGAAAAACTGTTTTTT
CDR3: CASSQGTEQEKLFF

V: TRBV19
D: TRBD1
J: TRBJ2-6
size: NA
DNA: TGTGCCAGTAGTGTCGGGACAGCCTCTGGGGCCAACGTCCTGACTTTC
CDR3: CASSVGTASGANVLTF

V: TRBV7-9
D: NA
J: TRBJ1-1
size: NA
DNA: TGTGCCAGCAGCTTAGATAGGGGAAGCACTGAAGCTTTCTTT
CDR3: CASSLDRGSTEAFF

V: TRBV3-1/TRBV3-2
D: TRBD2
J: TRBJ2-3
size: few
DNA: TGTGCCAGCAGCCCCCCCGGAATAGCGGGACCGACAGATACGCAGTATTTT
CDR3: CASSPPGIAGPTDTQYF

V: TRBV7-2
D: NA
J: TRBJ1-1
size: NA
DNA: TGTGCCAGCAGCTTAGCCAGGCTGCGGAACACTGAAGCTTTCTTT
CDR3: CASSLARLRNTEAFF

V: TRBV2
D: TRBD1
J: TRBJ2-2
size: NA
DNA: TGTGCCAGCAGTATCCCCGGGACAGGGATCGGGGAGCTGTTTTTT
CDR3: CASSIPGTGIGELFF

V: TRBV19
D: NA
J: TRBJ1-5
size: few
DNA: TGTGCCAGTGCCTTGGGGGCGGGTCAGCCCCAGCATTTT
CDR3: CASALGAGQPQHF